This T cell receptor (beta chain) stems from a study of blood T cell repertoires in COVID-19. This CDR3 has 15 amino acids. V was shortened by 2 bases and J by 0 bases, with 10 bases between the two germline ends. Germline V gives CDR1 MGHRA, CDR2 YSYEKL. Sequenced by immunoSEQ multiplex PCR; TCRdb stores in-frame clones only, minus some. The sample lists about 370,000 clones; roughly 90% were seen once. This rearrangement joins TRBV4-1 to TRBJ2-5, with D perhaps matching TRBD1 (6 bases). The TCR originated in a woman aged 30 to 39 with COVID-19, enrolled during active disease. Source material: peripheral blood. The CDR3 sequence is CASSQSQGNQETQYF. For the CDR3, the DNA is TGCGCCAGCAGCCAATCCCAGGGGAACCAAGAGACCCAGTACTTC.